This T cell receptor beta chain was profiled in a study of shared clonotypes between healthy human individuals. Overall study findings and caveats: At large depth, rarefaction still showed sorted-subset sequencing to be incomplete.

This CDR3 is built from 16 residues. V gave up 3 bases and J gave up 0 bases, with 15 bases separating them. Germline V gives CDR1 KGHSH, CDR2 LQKENI. In the case of this clone: Its target is not known.

TCRdb's copy holds only in-frame clones and misses some; the assay was immunoSEQ multiplex PCR. The sample records around 1.5 million clones, 95% to 99% being singletons. The sequenced sample consisted of naive CD4+ T cells sorted from blood. Subset denoted: CD45RA+ positively selected. The clonotype originates from a man aged 25 to 40 in good health. V and J are TRBV18 and TRBJ2-7; tentative D call: TRBD1 (6 bases). CDR3 loop: CASSPGPRQASYEQYF. The CDR3 DNA reads TGTGCCAGCTCACCGGGACCGAGACAGGCCTCCTACGAGCAGTACTTC.